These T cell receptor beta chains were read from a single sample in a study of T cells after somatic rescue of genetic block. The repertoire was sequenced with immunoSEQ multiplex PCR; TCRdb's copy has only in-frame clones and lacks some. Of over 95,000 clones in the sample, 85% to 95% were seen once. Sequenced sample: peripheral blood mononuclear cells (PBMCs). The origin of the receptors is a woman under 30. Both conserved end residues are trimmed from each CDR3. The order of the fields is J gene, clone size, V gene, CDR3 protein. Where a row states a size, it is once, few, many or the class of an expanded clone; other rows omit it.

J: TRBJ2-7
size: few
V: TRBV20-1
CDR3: SAEQGRQY

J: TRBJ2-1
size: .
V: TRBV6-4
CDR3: ASSGVADTGNEQF

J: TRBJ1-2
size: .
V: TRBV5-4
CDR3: ASSLARERQGYT

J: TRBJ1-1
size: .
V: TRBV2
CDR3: ASRRDAEAF

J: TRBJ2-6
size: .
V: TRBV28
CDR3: ASSFGPLSGANVLT

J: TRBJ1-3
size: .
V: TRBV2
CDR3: ARTDRSGNTIY

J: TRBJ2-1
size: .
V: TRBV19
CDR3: ASSPGTYNEQF

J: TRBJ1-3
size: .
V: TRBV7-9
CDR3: ASSSAGGRDTIY

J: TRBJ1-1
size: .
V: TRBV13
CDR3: ASSHRYSTEAF

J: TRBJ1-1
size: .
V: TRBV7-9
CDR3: ASSLGAAYTEAF

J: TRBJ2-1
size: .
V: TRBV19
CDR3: ASSFVVNEQF

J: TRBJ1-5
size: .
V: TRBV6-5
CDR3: ASSYRRNQPQH

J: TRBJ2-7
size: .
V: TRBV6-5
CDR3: ASSVTPGLYEQY

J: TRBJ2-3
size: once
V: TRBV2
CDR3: ASSEDTQY

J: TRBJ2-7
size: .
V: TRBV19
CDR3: ASSRGGEQY